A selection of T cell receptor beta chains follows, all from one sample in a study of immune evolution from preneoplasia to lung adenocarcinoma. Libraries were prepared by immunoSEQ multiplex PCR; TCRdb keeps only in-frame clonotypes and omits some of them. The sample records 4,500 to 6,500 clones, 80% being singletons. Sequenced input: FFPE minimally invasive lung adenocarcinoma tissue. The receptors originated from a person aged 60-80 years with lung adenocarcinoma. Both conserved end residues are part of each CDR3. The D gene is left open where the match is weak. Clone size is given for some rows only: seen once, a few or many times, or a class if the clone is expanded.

CASRTQPDYGYTF | TGTGCCAGCAGAACTCAGCCGGACTATGGCTACACCTTC | - | TRBV5-4 | - | TRBJ1-2
CASSNVPGLAGNDEQFF | TGTGCCAGTAGTAACGTGCCGGGACTAGCGGGTAACGATGAGCAGTTCTTC | - | TRBV19 | TRBD2 | TRBJ2-1
CASSELAGWGETQYF | TGTGCCAGCAGCGAATTAGCGGGGTGGGGGGAGACCCAGTACTTC | - | TRBV9 | TRBD2 | TRBJ2-5
CASTRDRNPANYGYTF | TGTGCCAGTACCCGGGACAGGAATCCAGCTAACTATGGCTACACCTTC | once | TRBV19 | TRBD1 | TRBJ1-2
CASSLPGTSGSTYNEQFF | TGTGCCAGCAGCCTTCCCGGGACTAGCGGAAGTACCTACAATGAGCAGTTCTTC | once | TRBV5-4 | TRBD2 | TRBJ2-1
CASSPLAGVLGNEQFF | TGTGCCAGCAGCCCCCTAGCGGGAGTCCTCGGGAATGAGCAGTTCTTC | few | TRBV4-2 | TRBD2 | TRBJ2-1
CASSPGSGRETQYF | TGTGCCAGCAGCCCGGGGAGCGGGAGGGAGACCCAGTACTTC | - | TRBV9 | TRBD2 | TRBJ2-5
CASRPTGLGYGYTF | TGTGCCAGCAGGCCTACAGGGCTCGGCTATGGCTACACCTTC | - | TRBV28 | - | TRBJ1-2
CATSRVAALGAETQYF | TGTGCCACCAGCAGAGTTGCGGCCCTGGGCGCGGAGACCCAGTACTTC | - | TRBV15 | - | TRBJ2-5
CASSPRDNEKLFF | TGCGCCAGCAGCCCCAGGGATAATGAAAAACTGTTTTTT | few | TRBV4-3 | - | TRBJ1-4
CASSVGAGGANTEAFF | TGTGCCAGCAGCGTAGGTGCAGGGGGCGCGAACACTGAAGCTTTCTTT | - | TRBV9 | TRBD1 | TRBJ1-1
CASSEEAGVYTEAFF | TGTGCCAGCAGTGAAGAGGCAGGGGTGTACACTGAAGCTTTCTTT | - | TRBV6-1 | - | TRBJ1-1
CASSEKPGLDGYTF | TGTGCCAGCAGTGAAAAGCCAGGATTGGATGGCTACACCTTC | - | TRBV2 | - | TRBJ1-2
CASSEPGGRRFGQYF | TGTGCCAGCTCCGAGCCTGGCGGGAGAAGATTTGGGCAGTACTTC | - | TRBV28 | TRBD2 | TRBJ2-7
CASRATDRDEQYF | TGTGCCAGCAGGGCTACAGACAGGGATGAGCAGTACTTC | - | TRBV6-1 | TRBD1 | TRBJ2-7
CAWSVRMDGKETQYF | TGTGCCTGGAGTGTAAGGATGGATGGTAAAGAGACCCAGTACTTC | - | TRBV30 | - | TRBJ2-5
CASSLRQGAGFGYTF | TGTGCCAGCAGTTTAAGGCAGGGGGCAGGGTTTGGCTACACCTTC | - | TRBV27 | TRBD1 | TRBJ1-2
CASRRQGGASDEQYF | TGTGCCAGCAGGAGACAGGGAGGCGCGTCAGACGAGCAGTACTTC | once | TRBV5-4 | - | TRBJ2-7
CSVGTGYGYTF | TGCAGCGTTGGGACAGGCTATGGCTACACCTTC | - | TRBV29-1 | TRBD1 | TRBJ1-2
CASSAAGGTYEQYF | TGTGCCAGCAGCGCGGCAGGGGGCACTTACGAGCAGTACTTC | - | TRBV9 | TRBD1 | TRBJ2-7
CASSGENTGELFF | TGTGCCTCTAGCGGGGAGAACACCGGGGAGCTGTTTTTT | - | TRBV10-3 | TRBD2 | TRBJ2-2
CASSRVGTEAFF | TGTGCCAGCAGCAGGGTAGGGACTGAAGCTTTCTTT | - | TRBV21-1 | - | TRBJ1-1
CASSLEGLAGDTQYF | TGTGCCAGCAGCTTGGAGGGGCTAGCGGGAGATACGCAGTATTTT | - | TRBV5-8 | TRBD2 | TRBJ2-3
CASSEDSYQPQHF | TGCGCCAGCAGCGAGGACAGTTATCAGCCCCAGCATTTT | - | TRBV5-1 | - | TRBJ1-5
CASSLVGTLTDTQYF | TGCGCCAGCAGCTTGGTTGGGACACTCACAGATACGCAGTATTTT | - | TRBV5-1 | - | TRBJ2-3
CASSSPQGVNTEAFF | TGTGCCAGCAGCTCACCACAAGGAGTGAACACTGAAGCTTTCTTT | - | TRBV5-4 | - | TRBJ1-1
CASSLAGRGRQETQYF | TGTGCCAGCAGCTTAGCGGGGCGGGGGAGACAAGAGACCCAGTACTTC | - | TRBV13 | TRBD2 | TRBJ2-5
CASSQVGGTGNTIYF | TGCGCCAGCAGCCAAGTGGGGGGTACTGGAAACACCATATATTTT | - | TRBV4-1 | - | TRBJ1-3
CASSYSRSSSGNTIYF | TGTGCCAGCAGTTACTCGAGAAGTTCCTCTGGAAACACCATATATTTT | - | TRBV6-5 | - | TRBJ1-3
CSVDQGLKLFF | TGCAGCGTTGACCAGGGTCTTAAACTGTTCTTC | - | TRBV29-1 | - | TRBJ2-1
CASSSLETSMETQYF | TGTGCCAGCAGTTCCCTTGAGACTAGCATGGAGACCCAGTACTTC | - | TRBV27 | TRBD2 | TRBJ2-5
CSGPPWRGANVLTF | TGCAGCGGTCCTCCCTGGAGGGGGGCCAACGTCCTGACTTTC | - | TRBV29-1 | - | TRBJ2-6
CASSIDSWSATNEKLFF | TGTGCCAGTAGTATAGACAGCTGGAGTGCAACTAATGAAAAACTGTTTTTT | - | TRBV19 | - | TRBJ1-4